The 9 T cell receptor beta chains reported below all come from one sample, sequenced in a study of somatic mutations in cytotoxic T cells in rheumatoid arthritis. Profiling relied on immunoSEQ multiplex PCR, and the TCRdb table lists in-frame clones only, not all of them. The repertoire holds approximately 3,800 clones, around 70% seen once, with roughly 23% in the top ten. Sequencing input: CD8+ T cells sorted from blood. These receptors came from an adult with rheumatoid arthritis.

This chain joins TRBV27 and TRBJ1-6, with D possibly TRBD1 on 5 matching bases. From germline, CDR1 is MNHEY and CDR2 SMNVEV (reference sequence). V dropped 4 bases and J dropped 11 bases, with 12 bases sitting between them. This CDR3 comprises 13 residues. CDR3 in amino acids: CASSWGRETPLHF. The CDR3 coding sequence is TGTGCCAGCAGTTGGGGCAGGGAAACACCCCTCCACTTT.

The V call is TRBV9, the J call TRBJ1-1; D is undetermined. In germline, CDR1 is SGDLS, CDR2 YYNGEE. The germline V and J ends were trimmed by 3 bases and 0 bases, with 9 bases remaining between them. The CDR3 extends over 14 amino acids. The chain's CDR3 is CASSADLMNTEAFF. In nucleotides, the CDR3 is TGTGCCAGCAGCGCAGACCTCATGAACACTGAAGCTTTCTTT.

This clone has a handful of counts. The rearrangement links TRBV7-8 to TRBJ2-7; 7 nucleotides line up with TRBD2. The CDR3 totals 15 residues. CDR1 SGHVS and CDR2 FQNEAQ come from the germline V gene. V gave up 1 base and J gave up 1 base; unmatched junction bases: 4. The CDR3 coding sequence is TGTGCCAGCAGCTTAGAGGAGGGAGGGTCCTACGAGCAGTACTTC. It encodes CASSLEEGGSYEQYF. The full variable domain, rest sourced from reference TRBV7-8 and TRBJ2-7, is GAGVSQSPRYKVAKRGQDVALRCDPISGHVSLFWYQQALGQGPEFLTYFQNEAQLDKSGLPSDRFFAERPEGSVSTLKIQRTQQEDSAVYLCASSLEEGGSYEQYFGPGTRLTVT.

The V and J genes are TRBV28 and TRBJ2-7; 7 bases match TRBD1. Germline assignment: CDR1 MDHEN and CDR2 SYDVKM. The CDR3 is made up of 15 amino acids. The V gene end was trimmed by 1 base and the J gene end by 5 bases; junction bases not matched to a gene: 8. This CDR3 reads CASSLLTGTENEQYF. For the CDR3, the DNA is TGTGCCAGCAGTTTATTGACCGGGACAGAGAACGAGCAGTACTTC.

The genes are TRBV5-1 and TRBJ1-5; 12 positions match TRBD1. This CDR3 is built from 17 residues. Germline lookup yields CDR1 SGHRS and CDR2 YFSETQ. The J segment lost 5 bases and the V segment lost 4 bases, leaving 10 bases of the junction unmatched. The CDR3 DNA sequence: TGCGCCAGCAGCACAGGGACAGGGGGCGCAGAAGATCAGCCCCAGCATTTT. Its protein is CASSTGTGGAEDQPQHF.

The CDR3 spells CASSKWDGGAYEQYF. The CDR3 coding sequence is TGTGCCAGCAGCAAATGGGATGGAGGGGCCTACGAGCAGTACTTC. J is TRBJ2-7 and V is TRBV21-1; TRBD2 is the table's D call, not checked against the DNA. TRBV21-1 is described as a pseudogene. The CDR3 extends over 15 amino acids.

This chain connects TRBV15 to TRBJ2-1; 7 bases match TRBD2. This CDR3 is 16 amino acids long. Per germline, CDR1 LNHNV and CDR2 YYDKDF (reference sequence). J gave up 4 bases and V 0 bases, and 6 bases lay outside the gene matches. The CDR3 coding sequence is TGTGCCACCAGCAGAGATCTACTAGCGTCATACAATGAGCAGTTCTTC. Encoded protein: CATSRDLLASYNEQFF.

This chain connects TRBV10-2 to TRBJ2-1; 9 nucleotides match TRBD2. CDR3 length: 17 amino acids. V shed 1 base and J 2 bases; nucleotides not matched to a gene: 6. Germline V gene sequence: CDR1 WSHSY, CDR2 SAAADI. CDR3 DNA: TGCGCCAGCAGTGAGTGGGGCGGGGGGGACACCTACAATGAGCAGTTCTTC. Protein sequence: CASSEWGGGDTYNEQFF.

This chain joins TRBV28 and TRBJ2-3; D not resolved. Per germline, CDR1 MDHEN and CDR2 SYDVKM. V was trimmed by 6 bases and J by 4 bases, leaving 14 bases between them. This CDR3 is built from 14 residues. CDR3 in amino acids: CASSQGEASDTQYF. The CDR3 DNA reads TGTGCCAGCAGCCAAGGCGAAGCATCAGATACGCAGTATTTT.